The T cell receptor beta chain under discussion was sequenced for a study of vaccination effects on CD4 cells after COVID-19. On the study more broadly: Participants completed two doses of the BNT162b2 or mRNA-1273 vaccine.

Study findings and constraints: Healthy vaccinees showed cross-reactivity with common cold coronaviruses in only 1 of 255 vaccine-induced clones. The study found marked clonal contraction of infection- and vaccine-induced clones late after vaccination.

Profiling relied on immunoSEQ multiplex PCR, and the TCRdb table lists in-frame clones only, not all of them. The sample records tens of thousands of clones, 76% being singletons. ViraFEST used viral peptide pools to expand antigen-specific CD4+ T cells before sequencing. At the end of roughly 9 days of culture, CD4+ T cells were isolated. All vaccine recipients tested negative for nucleocapsid antibodies and had never contracted SARS-CoV-2 infection. Per germline, CDR1 SGHNT and CDR2 YYREEE (reference sequence). The CDR3 sequence is 14 residues long. Trimming pared 1 base from V and 0 bases from J, leaving 8 bases between. With regard to this clone: Its specificity is not known.

The genes are TRBV5-4 and TRBJ2-7; unclear D gene. Sequenced here: CD4+ T cells from PBMCs cultured with HCoV-NL63 spike peptides, sampled before COVID-19 vaccination. This TCR was sampled from a human donor who received a COVID-19 vaccine. This CDR3 is CASSLLFCSYEQYV. DNA for the CDR3: TGTGCCAGCAGCTTGCTGTTCTGCTCCTACGAGCAGTACGTC.